Sequencing of this TCR beta chain was carried out in a study of shared clonotypes between healthy human individuals. Study-wide results and limits: Clonotypes shared by all four sorted-subset donors had higher generation probabilities than non-shared clonotypes.

The method was immunoSEQ multiplex PCR; TCRdb's version includes in-frame clones alone and lacks a portion of them. This table has a few million clones, roughly 90% appearing once. CDR3 length: 16 amino acids. The germline V and J ends were trimmed by 3 bases and 2 bases, with 11 bases remaining between them. Germline-derived CDR1 and CDR2 are SEHNR and FQNEAQ (reference sequence). About this clone: The antigen is not known.

This chain joins TRBV7-9 and TRBJ2-6, with D hard to call. This TCR was recovered from a man aged 18 to 35 in good health. Some clones in this sample may be carry-over from other donors' samples. The sequenced sample consisted of naive CD4+ T cells from PBMCs. Subset noted: CD45RA+ positively selected. CDR3 amino acids: CASSFWGQAGANVLTF. In DNA form, the CDR3 reads TGTGCCAGCAGCTTTTGGGGTCAGGCTGGGGCCAACGTCCTGACTTTC.